A single sample is the source of the 18 T cell receptor beta chains below, sequenced in a study of blood T cell repertoires in COVID-19. Sequencing used immunoSEQ multiplex PCR; TCRdb keeps in-frame clones, though not all of them. Among 220,000 or so clones listed, just under 85% were seen once. The sequencing input was PBMCs or T cells enriched from blood (not recorded which). These TCRs come from a woman aged 40 to 50 with acute COVID-19.

This chain uses TRBV6-5 with TRBJ1-5, with D hard to call. The length of the CDR3 is 13 residues. V lost 5 bases and J 4 bases, leaving 9 bases between the germline ends. CDR1 is MNHEY and CDR2 is SVGAGI in the germline V gene. For the CDR3, the DNA is TGTGCCAGCAGTAGAGATCCAAATCAGCCCCAGCATTTT. This sequence encodes CASSRDPNQPQHF.

This clone has more than one count but fewer than ten. The chain has TRBV27 and TRBJ2-3; 7 bases match TRBD2. The length of the CDR3 is 14 residues. V shed 11 bases, J shed 3 bases, and the junction held 11 bases outside the gene matches. Looked up from germline, CDR1 is MNHEY and CDR2 is SMNVEV (reference sequence). CDR3 coding DNA: TGTGCCGCCCGAGGGCGGGGGTTAACAGATACGCAGTATTTT. The encoded protein is CAARGRGLTDTQYF.

V usage is TRBV6-5 and J usage is TRBJ1-5; TRBD1 matches at 9 bases. V trimming: 6 bases; J trimming: 3 bases; junction bases outside the gene matches: 3. CDR1 and CDR2 from the germline V gene are MNHEY and SVGAGI. The CDR3 sequence is 14 residues long. CDR3: CASSWDRANQPQHF. For the CDR3, the DNA is TGTGCCAGCAGCTGGGACAGGGCCAATCAGCCCCAGCATTTT.

This chain joins TRBV4-1 and TRBJ1-2; the match to TRBD1 covers 9 bases. Germline trimming cut 1 base from V and 9 bases from J; bases unmatched to any gene: 12. This CDR3 contains 16 residues. The germline CDR1 and CDR2 sequences are MGHRA and YSYEKL. CDR3 sequence (DNA): TGCGCCAGCAGCCAAGTAGGAGGACAGGGGTTTTCTAGCTACACCTTC. It codes for CASSQVGGQGFSSYTF.

The gene calls are TRBV7-6 and TRBJ2-3; maybe TRBD1 (5 bases). V was shortened by 2 bases and J by 4 bases, with 16 bases between the two germline ends. CDR1 is SGHVS, CDR2 FNYEAQ, per germline. The CDR3 runs to 16 residues. CDR3 in DNA: TGTGCCAGCAGCTTAACCCCCTCAGGGCAAGCAGATACGCAGTATTTT. The encoded protein is CASSLTPSGQADTQYF.

The chain recombines TRBV4-2 with TRBJ2-1, with 7 bases that match TRBD2. Germline V gene lookup returns CDR1 LGHNA and CDR2 YNFKEQ. The CDR3 contains 13 residues. The trim removed 8 bases at V and 4 bases at J, leaving 5 bases unmatched. The CDR3 DNA follows: TGTGCCAGCGGGGGGGAGGGTTACAATGAGCAGTTCTTC. It encodes CASGGEGYNEQFF.

This clone has a single count. The V call is TRBV6-2 or TRBV6-3, the J call TRBJ1-2; D is unclear. V was pared by 3 bases and J by 4 bases, with 6 bases between. The CDR3 consists of 12 residues. Germline-derived CDR1 and CDR2 are MNHEY and SVGEGT. The CDR3 protein is CASSYPSYGYTF. Written as DNA, the CDR3 is TGTGCCAGCAGTTATCCGAGCTATGGCTACACCTTC.

This clone appeared many times. V is TRBV7-9 and J is TRBJ2-7, with TRBD1 identical over 8 bases. The CDR3 is made up of 13 amino acids. The J segment lost 2 bases and the V segment lost 5 bases, leaving 2 bases of the junction unmatched. CDR1 and CDR2 from the germline V gene are SEHNR and FQNEAQ (reference sequence). The CDR3: CASSLQGAYEQYF. CDR3 coding DNA: TGTGCCAGCAGCCTACAGGGGGCCTACGAGCAGTACTTC.

J is TRBJ1-5 and V is TRBV7-9; no clear D. Trimming stripped 5 bases from V and 0 bases from J, with 8 bases between. Germline-derived CDR1 and CDR2 are SEHNR and FQNEAQ (reference sequence). The CDR3 covers 14 residues. The CDR3 region is CASSHTNSNQPQHF. Here the CDR3 DNA reads TGTGCCAGCAGCCACACTAATAGCAATCAGCCCCAGCATTTT. The variable domain in full, with the rest retrieved from reference TRBV7-9 and TRBJ1-5, is DTGVSQNPRHKITKRGQNVTFRCDPISEHNRLYWYRQTLGQGPEFLTYFQNEAQLEKSRLLSDRFSAERPKGSFSTLEIQRTEQGDSAMYLCASSHTNSNQPQHFGDGTRLSIL.

The chain couples TRBV2 to TRBJ1-2, with TRBD1 matching over 7 bases. The CDR3 is made up of 15 amino acids. The trim removed 2 bases at V and 0 bases at J, leaving 3 bases unmatched. Germline CDR1 is SNHLY and CDR2 is FYNNEI. CDR3 region: CASSERTGPNYGYTF. Here the CDR3 DNA reads TGTGCCAGCAGTGAAAGGACAGGTCCTAACTATGGCTACACCTTC.

CDR3 DNA sequence: TGCGCCAGCAGCTTGGATTGGGGCCGAAACACCATATATTTT. This codes for CASSLDWGRNTIYF. V is TRBV5-1 and J is TRBJ1-3, with D possibly being TRBD1 (5 bases). Germline CDR1 is SGHRS and CDR2 is YFSETQ. Trimming stripped 0 bases from V and 5 bases from J, with 9 bases between. The CDR3 runs to 14 residues.

A single count supports this clone. The rearrangement uses TRBV27 and TRBJ1-2, with no clear D. Germline CDR1 reads MNHEY; CDR2 reads SMNVEV (reference sequence). V was clipped by 3 bases and J by 2 bases, with 7 bases between them. This CDR3 region has 13 residues. DNA for the CDR3: TGTGCCAGCAGTTTGAGGGTGAACTATGGCTACACCTTC. Encoded protein: CASSLRVNYGYTF.

The rearrangement links TRBV3-1 (or the pseudogene TRBV3-2) to TRBJ1-1; D is undetermined. Germline V gene sequence: CDR1 LGHDT, CDR2 YNNKEL (reference sequence). This CDR3 comprises 12 residues. The V end was cut by 1 base, the J end by 12 bases, with 12 bases between. Here the CDR3 reads CASSQGPGESFF. CDR3 nucleotides: TGTGCCAGCAGCCAAGGCCCCGGGGAATCTTTCTTT.

CDR3 nucleotide sequence: TGTGCCAGCAGCCCCGGACTAGCTCACAATGAGCAGTTCTTC. It codes for CASSPGLAHNEQFF. V is TRBV14 and J is TRBJ2-1; 8 bases map to TRBD2. The V gene's germline CDR1 is SGHDN and CDR2 FVKESK. V lost 4 bases to trimming and J lost 5 bases; unmatched junction nucleotides: 4. CDR3 size: 14 residues. The variable domain in full, with the rest retrieved from reference TRBV14 and TRBJ2-1, is EAGVTQFPSHSVIEKGQTVTLRCDPISGHDNLYWYRRVMGKEIKFLLHFVKESKQDESGMPNNRFLAERTGGTYSTLKVQPAELEDSGVYFCASSPGLAHNEQFFGPGTRLTVL.

The J gene is TRBJ2-1, the V gene TRBV7-2, with TRBD2 matching over 7 bases. Germline trimming cut 5 bases from V and 4 bases from J; bases unmatched to any gene: 11. The CDR3 contains 16 residues. The V gene's germline CDR1 is SGHTA and CDR2 FQGNSA. The CDR3 is CASSRSRSGHYNEQFF. The CDR3 bases are TGTGCCAGCAGCCGGAGCCGTAGCGGGCATTACAATGAGCAGTTCTTC. The full variable domain, in which reference TRBV7-2 and TRBJ2-1 provide the parts outside the CDR3, is GAGVSQSPSNKVTEKGKDVELRCDPISGHTALYWYRQSLGQGLEFLIYFQGNSAPDKSGLPSDRFSAERTGGSVSTLTIQRTQQEDSAVYLCASSRSRSGHYNEQFFGPGTRLTVL.

The chain is built from TRBV7-2 and TRBJ2-3; D not resolved. Germline loops: CDR1 SGHTA, CDR2 FQGNSA. The CDR3 totals 14 residues. With 8 bases removed from V and 0 bases from J, the gap between germline ends came to 12 bases. The CDR3 here is CASLIQASTDTQYF. The CDR3 DNA reads as TGTGCCAGCCTAATCCAGGCTAGCACAGATACGCAGTATTTT. The entire variable domain, with the rest obtained from reference TRBV7-2 and TRBJ2-3, is as follows: GAGVSQSPSNKVTEKGKDVELRCDPISGHTALYWYRQSLGQGLEFLIYFQGNSAPDKSGLPSDRFSAERTGGSVSTLTIQRTQQEDSAVYLCASLIQASTDTQYFGPGTRLTVL.

The CDR3 reads CASSRDRLYNEQFF. For the CDR3, the DNA is TGTGCCAGCTCCCGGGACAGGCTGTACAATGAGCAGTTCTTC. This chain uses TRBV18 with TRBJ2-1; 8 bases map to TRBD1. This CDR3 comprises 14 residues. Per the germline V gene, CDR1 is KGHSH and CDR2 is LQKENI. The junction had 5 bases not matched to a gene; V was cut back by 6 bases and J by 4 bases.

This clone was detected a few times. The chain's CDR3 is CASSLKAGEGTQYF. CDR3 nucleotide sequence: TGCGCCAGCAGCCTGAAAGCGGGAGAGGGTACGCAGTATTTT. The gene calls are TRBV4-1 and TRBJ2-3; TRBD2 agrees at 8 bases. The CDR3 sequence is 14 residues long. The trim removed 4 bases at V and 8 bases at J, leaving 8 bases unmatched. The V gene's germline CDR1 is MGHRA and CDR2 YSYEKL.